This T cell receptor (beta chain) was sequenced for a study of cytomegalovirus exposure and HLA in healthy donors. The PCR used 60 Vbeta and 13 Jbeta primers. Clones were sequenced by immunoSEQ multiplex PCR, and TCRdb holds only the in-frame ones, with some missing. The data show roughly 100,000 clones, about four fifths seen once. Germline CDR1 MNHEY, CDR2 SMNVEV (reference sequence). The CDR3 extends over 18 amino acids. V shed 5 bases and J shed 0 bases, with 17 bases lying between them. Sequences were obtained from PBMCs. V usage is TRBV27 and J usage is TRBJ1-6; D may be TRBD1 (6 bases). The receptor was derived from a woman between 45 and 65 years old in good health and CMV-seropositive. CDR3 nucleotide sequence: TGTGCCAGCAGTAGCGGGGGCCTAACCAGCTCCTATAATTCACCCCTCCACTTT. Its protein is CASSSGGLTSSYNSPLHF.